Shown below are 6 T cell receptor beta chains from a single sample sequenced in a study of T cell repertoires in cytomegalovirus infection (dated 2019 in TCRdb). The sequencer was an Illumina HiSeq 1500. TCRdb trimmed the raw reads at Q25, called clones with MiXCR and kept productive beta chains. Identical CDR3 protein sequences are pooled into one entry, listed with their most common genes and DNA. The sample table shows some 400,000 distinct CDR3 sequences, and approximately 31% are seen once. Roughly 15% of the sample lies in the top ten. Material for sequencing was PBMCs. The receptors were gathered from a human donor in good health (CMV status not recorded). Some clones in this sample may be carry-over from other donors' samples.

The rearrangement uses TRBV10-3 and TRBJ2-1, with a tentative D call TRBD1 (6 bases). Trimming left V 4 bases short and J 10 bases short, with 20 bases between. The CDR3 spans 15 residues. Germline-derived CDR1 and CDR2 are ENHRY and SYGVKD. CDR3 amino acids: CAISALAPGHEEQFF. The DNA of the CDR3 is TGTGCCATCAGTGCATTGGCTCCGGGACATGAGGAGCAGTTCTTC.

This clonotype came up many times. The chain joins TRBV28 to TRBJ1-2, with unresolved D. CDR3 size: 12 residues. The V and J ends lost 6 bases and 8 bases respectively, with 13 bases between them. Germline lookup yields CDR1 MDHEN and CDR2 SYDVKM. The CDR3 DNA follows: TGTGCCAGCAGCTTGTCCCTAGGAGGCTACACCTTC. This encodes CASSLSLGGYTF.

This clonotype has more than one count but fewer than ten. CDR3 sequence: CASSLALGWGELFF. CDR3 bases: TGTGCCAGCAGCTTAGCTCTAGGATGGGGGGAGCTGTTTTTT. The gene calls are TRBV11-2 and TRBJ2-2; D ambiguous. V was trimmed by 1 base and J by 8 bases, leaving 11 bases between them. This CDR3 contains 14 residues. Germline lookup yields CDR1 SGHAT and CDR2 FQNNGV.

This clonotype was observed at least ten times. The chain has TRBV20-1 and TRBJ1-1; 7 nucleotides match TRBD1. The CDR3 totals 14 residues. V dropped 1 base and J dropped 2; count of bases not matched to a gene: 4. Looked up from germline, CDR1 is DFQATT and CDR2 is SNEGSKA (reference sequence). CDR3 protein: CSARVGTVNTEAFF. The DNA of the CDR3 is TGCAGTGCTAGAGTCGGGACAGTAAACACTGAAGCTTTCTTT.

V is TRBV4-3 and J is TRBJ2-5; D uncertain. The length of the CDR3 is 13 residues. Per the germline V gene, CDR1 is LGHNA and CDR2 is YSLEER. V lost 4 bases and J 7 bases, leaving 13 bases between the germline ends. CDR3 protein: CASSPVRFWTQYF. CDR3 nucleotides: TGCGCCAGCAGCCCGGTTAGGTTTTGGACCCAGTACTTC.

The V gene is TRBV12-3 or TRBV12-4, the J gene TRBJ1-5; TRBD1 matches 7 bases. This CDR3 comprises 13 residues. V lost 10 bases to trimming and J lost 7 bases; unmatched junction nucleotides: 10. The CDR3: CANSTGAGQPQHF. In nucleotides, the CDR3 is TGTGCCAACAGCACAGGGGCAGGGCAGCCCCAGCATTTT.